Each of the 4 T cell receptor beta chains below was sequenced from the same sample in a study of read filtering for tumor transcriptome and immune sequencing. This library used roughly 370 ng RNA and molecular barcoded adaptors spanning alpha/delta and beta/gamma chains. TCRdb fed the reads into MiXCR, producing one record per CDR3 protein. Of over 80,000 distinct CDR3 sequences listed, 9% to 15% are singletons. The specimen was a population of CD138-negative cells sorted from bone marrow. Receptor source: a donor at least 40 years old with multiple myeloma.

This clonotype was seen repeatedly, ten times or more. This chain joins TRBV7-9 and TRBJ1-1; possible D gene TRBD1, 5 bases. The germline gives CDR1 SEHNR, CDR2 FQNEAQ (reference sequence). The CDR3 has 16 residues. Deletions cut 5 bases from V and 0 bases from J, with 16 bases between. The CDR3 region is CASSLGMGEMNTEAFF. CDR3 coding DNA: TGTGCCAGCAGCCTGGGTATGGGGGAGATGAACACTGAAGCTTTCTTT.

Worth noting for this clonotype: A far larger clone is off by one base, so a read error is likely. V gene TRBV12-3 or TRBV12-4 combines with J gene TRBJ2-1; 10 positions match TRBD2. CDR3 length: 11 residues. The CDR3 here is CASGLLAGKVF. In DNA form, the CDR3 reads TGTGCCAGCGGTTTACTAGCGGGAAAAGTCTTC.

Many counts were recorded for this clonotype. The gene calls are TRBV20-1 and TRBJ1-1, with D unresolved. The CDR3 length is 14 residues. The germline CDR1 and CDR2 sequences are DFQATT and SNEGSKA (reference sequence). Trimming stripped 5 bases from V and 2 bases from J, with 15 bases between. The CDR3 sequence: CSAVPTYLNTEAFF. CDR3 DNA: TGCAGTGCTGTTCCGACATACTTAAACACTGAAGCTTTCTTT.

This clonotype was counted ten times or more. The chain links TRBV20-1 to TRBJ2-7; D perhaps matches TRBD1 (5 bases). Germline CDR1 DFQATT, CDR2 SNEGSKA (reference sequence). The germline V and J ends were trimmed by 3 bases and 3 bases, with 9 bases remaining between them. The CDR3 contains 12 residues. CDR3 region: CSASRQGYEQYF. The CDR3 DNA reads as TGCAGTGCTAGTCGGCAGGGCTACGAGCAGTACTTC.